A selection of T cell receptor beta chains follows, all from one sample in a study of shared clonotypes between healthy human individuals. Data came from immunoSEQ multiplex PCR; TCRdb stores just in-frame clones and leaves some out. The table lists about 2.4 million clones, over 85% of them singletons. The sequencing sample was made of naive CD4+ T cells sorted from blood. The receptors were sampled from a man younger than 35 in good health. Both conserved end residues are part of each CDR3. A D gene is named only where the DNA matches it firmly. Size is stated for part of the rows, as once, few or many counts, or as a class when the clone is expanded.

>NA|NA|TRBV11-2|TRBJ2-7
TGTGCCAGCAGCTTTTCGGACAAAGGGGTCTACGAGCAGTACTTC
CASSFSDKGVYEQYF
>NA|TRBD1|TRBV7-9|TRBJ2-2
TGTGCCAGCAGCGACCCAGGGGGTCTCTCGGTCGGGCTACCCGGGGAGCTGTTTTTT
CASSDPGGLSVGLPGELFF
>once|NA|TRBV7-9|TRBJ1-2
TGTGCCAGCAGCTTAGCCCAGGGCGTTAACTATGGCTACACCTTC
CASSLAQGVNYGYTF
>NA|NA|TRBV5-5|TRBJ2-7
TGTGCCAGCAGCTTGGACAGGGTCTACGAGCAGTACTTC
CASSLDRVYEQYF
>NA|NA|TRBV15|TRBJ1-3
TGTGCCACCAGCGCCGGGACAAGCTCTGGAAACACCATATATTTT
CATSAGTSSGNTIYF
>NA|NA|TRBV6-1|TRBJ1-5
TGTGCCAGCAGTGAAGAAGGAAATCAGCCCCAGCATTTT
CASSEEGNQPQHF
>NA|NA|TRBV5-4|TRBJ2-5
TGTGCCAGCAGCTTGGATGCCTTCGAACAAGAGACCCAGTACTTC
CASSLDAFEQETQYF
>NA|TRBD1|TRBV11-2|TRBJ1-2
TGTGCCAGCAGTCCCGCAGGGGGCCCTGGCTACACCTTC
CASSPAGGPGYTF
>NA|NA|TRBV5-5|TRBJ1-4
TGTGCCAGCAGCTCGGCGAAGGACGGAGAAAAACTGTTTTTT
CASSSAKDGEKLFF
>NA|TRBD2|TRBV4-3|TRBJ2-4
TGCGCCAGCAGCCAAGATTTGAGACTAGCGGGGCCGATAGCCAAAAACATTCAGTACTTC
CASSQDLRLAGPIAKNIQYF
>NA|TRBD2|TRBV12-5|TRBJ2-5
TGTGCTAGTGGTTTGGGGGCTAGCGGGAGTAGGGAGACCCAGTACTTC
CASGLGASGSRETQYF
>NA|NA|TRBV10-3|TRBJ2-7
TGTGCCATCCGGGACGCACTCACCTACGAGCAGTACTTC
CAIRDALTYEQYF
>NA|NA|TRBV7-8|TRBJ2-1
TGTGCCAGCAGCTTACCACTCCCCGTGGACAATGAGCAGTTCTTC
CASSLPLPVDNEQFF
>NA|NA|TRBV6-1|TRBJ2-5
TGTGCCAGCAGTCCCCTAGCGTGGAGAGAGACCCAGTACTTC
CASSPLAWRETQYF
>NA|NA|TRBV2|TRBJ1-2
TGTGCCAGCAGAATCGGTAGGAACTATGGCTACACCTTC
CASRIGRNYGYTF
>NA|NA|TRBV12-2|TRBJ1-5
TGTGCAAGTCGCTTAGCGCTGAACGCAACTAGCAATCAGCCCCAGCATTTT
CASRLALNATSNQPQHF
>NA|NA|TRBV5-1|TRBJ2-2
TGCGCCAGCAGCATTCAGACTACAGGGACCGGGGAGCTGTTTTTT
CASSIQTTGTGELFF
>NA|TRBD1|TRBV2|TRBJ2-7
TGTGCCAGCAAATCCCAAATGGTCAGACAGGGGACCCAGGGGCAGTACTTC
CASKSQMVRQGTQGQYF
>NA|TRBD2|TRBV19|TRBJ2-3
TGTGCCAGTAGTCCAAGCACGGGACTAGCGGGCCTAGATACGCAGTATTTT
CASSPSTGLAGLDTQYF
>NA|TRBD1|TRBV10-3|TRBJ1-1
TGTGCCATCAGTCAAATACAGGGGGCTAACACTGAAGCTTTCTTT
CAISQIQGANTEAFF
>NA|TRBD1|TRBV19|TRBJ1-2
TGTGCCAGTAGTCCCTGGACAGGTAACTATGGCTACACCTTC
CASSPWTGNYGYTF
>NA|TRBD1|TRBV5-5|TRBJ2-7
TGTGCCAGCAGCCCGGGACAGGGGGTCTCCTACGAGCAGTACTTC
CASSPGQGVSYEQYF
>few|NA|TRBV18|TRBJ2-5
TGTGCCAGCTCACCGCGGACAGTTTGGGAGACCCAGTACTTC
CASSPRTVWETQYF
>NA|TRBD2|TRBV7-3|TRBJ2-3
TGTGCCAGCAGCATATTAGCGGGGGGCACAGATACGCAGTATTTT
CASSILAGGTDTQYF
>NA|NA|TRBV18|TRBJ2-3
TGTGCCAGCTCTCCTAGAGGGGGGGATACGCAGTATTTT
CASSPRGGDTQYF
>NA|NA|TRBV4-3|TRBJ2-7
TGCGCCAGCAGCCAAGTGATGTCATTGGGGCTCTACGAGCAGTACTTC
CASSQVMSLGLYEQYF
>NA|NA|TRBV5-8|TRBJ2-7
TGTGCCAGCAGCTTGGGCACCGCCTCACAGCCGCTCTACGAGCAGTACTTC
CASSLGTASQPLYEQYF
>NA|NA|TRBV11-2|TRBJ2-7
TGTGCCAGCAGCTTAGAAGCGAGGACAACTCATCCCTACGAGCAGTACTTC
CASSLEARTTHPYEQYF
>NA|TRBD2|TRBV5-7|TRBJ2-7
TGTGCCTCCGGACTAGCGGGATACGAGCAGTACTTC
CASGLAGYEQYF
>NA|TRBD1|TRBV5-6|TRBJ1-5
TGTGCCAGCAGCTTGGACAGGGGGCAGGGTCAGCCCCAGCATTTT
CASSLDRGQGQPQHF
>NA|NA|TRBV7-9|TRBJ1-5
TGTGCCAGCAGCTTATCGGCTGGGAAACGGGAAAATCAGCCCCAGCATTTT
CASSLSAGKRENQPQHF
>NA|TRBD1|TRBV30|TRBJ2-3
TGTGCCTGCGGACAGGGGGTGGCAGATACGCAGTATTTT
CACGQGVADTQYF
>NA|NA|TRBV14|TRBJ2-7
TGTGCCAGCAGCCAAGCCTTGGACATCCTGGGGAGCGAGCAGTACTTC
CASSQALDILGSEQYF
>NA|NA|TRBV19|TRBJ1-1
TGTGCCAGTAGTATAGATATCAATGGGGGCCACAACACTGAAGCTTTCTTT
CASSIDINGGHNTEAFF
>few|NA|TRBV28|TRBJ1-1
TGTGCCAGCAGTTTTAGGAACACTGAAGCTTTCTTT
CASSFRNTEAFF
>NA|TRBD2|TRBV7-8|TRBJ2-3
TGTGCCAGCAGCTTAGGGGGGGGAACTAGCACAGATACGCAGTATTTT
CASSLGGGTSTDTQYF
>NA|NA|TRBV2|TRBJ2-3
TGTGCCAGCAGTGGGTGGGGGCAAAGCACAGATACGCAGTATTTT
CASSGWGQSTDTQYF
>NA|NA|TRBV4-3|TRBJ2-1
TGCGCCAGCAGCCCCGGGACCAGCGGGTGGAATGAGCAGTTCTTC
CASSPGTSGWNEQFF
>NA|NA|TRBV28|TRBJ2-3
TGTGCCAGCAGTCCGGGGGGACAGAGCACAGATACGCAGTATTTT
CASSPGGQSTDTQYF